This T cell receptor (beta chain) emerged from a study of CD8 T cells in Susac syndrome (dated by TCRdb to about 2019). At the level of the whole study: Among the Susac syndrome patients who were sequenced, clinically active disease was present in six and clinical remission was observed in roughly 8. At blood withdrawal, Susac syndrome patients were either therapy-naive, taking corticosteroids (in some cases with IVIg as well), or taking IVIg alone. Whether CD8+ T cell activation and differentiation in Susac syndrome was antigen driven was tested using repertoire sequencing.

The research as a whole found: In the CD4+ T cell repertoire of Susac syndrome patients, clonal expansion was not detected. The TCR sequencing and HLA analysis was acknowledged to have included a relatively small number of individuals.

Peripheral blood CD8+ and CD4+ T cells from healthy donors, Susac syndrome patients and multiple sclerosis patients were profiled using high-throughput TCR beta sequencing. Recently defined diagnostic criteria for definite or probable disease were met by the Susac syndrome patients. Bulk CD8+ and CD4+ T cells were purified by magnetic negative isolation, whereas CD8+ TEMRA cells were enriched by FACS. Blood was drawn into EDTA tubes, processed within 24 hours, and PBMCs were isolated by density gradient centrifugation. PBMCs intended for TCR sequencing were frozen in liquid nitrogen and were later thawed in a 37 degrees C water bath. The sorted or isolated CD4+, CD8+ and CD8+ TEMRA cells had a purity of 90% or higher. About this clonotype itself: Its binding antigen is unknown. Qualities for individual bases were not recorded, and no much larger clone is one base off.

In the germline V gene (reference sequence), CDR1 corresponds to DFQATT and CDR2 to SNEGSKA. V loses 6 bases, J loses 4 bases, and the germline ends lie 19 bases apart. From the cysteine through the phenylalanine, the CDR3 covers 15 amino acids. The sequence is cut down to CDR3 DNA, 45 bases in frame from base 1. RNA was extracted using the RNeasy kit, and roughly 0.5 to 1 microgram was reverse transcribed with random hexamers. The immunoSEQ multiplex PCR assay, covering 54 Vbeta and 13 Jbeta segments, was used to amplify TCR beta CDR3 regions. To correct PCR amplification bias, a synthetic template baseline was used for both primer optimization and computational correction. In the authors' own workflow: Reads were assigned to V, D and J genes according to IMGT and analyzed in immunoSEQ Analyzer, with only productive sequences retained. Clonality was computed as one minus Shannon entropy normalized by log2 of the number of productive unique sequences. Public and private clones were assessed among the 100 most prevalent clones of each patient and control. A clone was defined as Susac-specific if it was absent from the healthy and MS cohorts, from over 1,000 published viral clones and from other ImmuneACCESS disease sequences. In-frame beta chains were kept once TCRdb had trimmed the public reads at Q25 with fastp and called clones with MiXCR. All rows with the same CDR3 protein become a single entry with the most common DNA and genes. Clone size and V and J calls follow TCRdb, not the original study. The sample contains under 200,000 distinct CDR3 sequences, approximately 94% of them found a single time. The ten largest clones add up to approximately 0.098% of the sample.

The sample was CD4+ T cells from PBMCs. The rearranged chain carries TRBV20-1 and TRBJ2-1, with a tentative D gene TRBD2 over 6 matching bases. This receptor was identified in a human donor with Susac syndrome. The CDR3 region: CSATPGRGAYNEQFF. The DNA reads as follows: TGCAGTGCCACCCCCGGGCGGGGAGCTTACAATGAGCAGTTCTTC.